The next 20 T cell receptor beta chains were all read from a single sample in a study of CD4+ T cells in melanoma. Measured with immunoSEQ multiplex PCR; TCRdb has only the in-frame clones, and not every one. The sample gives 13,000 or so clones, about 70% of which show up once; about a tenth is in the top ten. Material: cells from a culture (not recorded whether cultured in vitro). These receptors all come from a human donor with melanoma.

Judged by abundance, this clone is medium-sized. The chain combines TRBV6-1 with TRBJ1-1; D is ambiguous. Trimming took off 1 base at V and 4 bases at J, with 7 bases between the two ends. The germline V gene encodes CDR1 MNHNS and CDR2 SASEGT. The CDR3 has 13 amino acids. The CDR3 DNA follows: TGTGCCAGCAGTGAAGTCCGGGGCACTGAAGCTTTCTTT. This codes for CASSEVRGTEAFF.

The chain carries TRBV11-1 and TRBJ2-7; D gene ambiguous. Looked up from germline, CDR1 is SGHAT and CDR2 is FQDESV (reference sequence). CDR3 length: 14 amino acids. Trimming pared 2 bases from V and 0 bases from J, leaving 8 bases between. CDR3: CASSLRLDSYEQYF. In DNA, the CDR3 is TGTGCCAGCAGCTTAAGACTTGACTCCTACGAGCAGTACTTC.

The V and J genes are TRBV12-5 and TRBJ2-1; TRBD2 might be the D (6 bases). CDR1 is LGHNT, CDR2 FRNRAP, per germline. The CDR3 runs 13 residues. V lost 4 bases to trimming and J lost 12 bases, with 16 bases between them. The CDR3 DNA is TGTGCTAGTGGTTGGGACTCCCGGGGTCGGCAGTTCTTC. Its protein product is CASGWDSRGRQFF.

This clone appeared once. The V gene is TRBV10-2, the J gene TRBJ2-7; 7 bases map to TRBD2. This CDR3 comprises 13 residues. CDR1 is WSHSY and CDR2 is SAAADI in the germline V gene. Trimming at V came to 6 bases and at J to 2 bases, leaving 4 bases not matched to a gene. CDR3 sequence: CASRGGGAYEQYF. The CDR3 nucleotides are TGCGCCAGCAGAGGCGGGGGAGCCTACGAGCAGTACTTC.

J is TRBJ2-4 and V is TRBV12-2; the listed D gene, TRBD2, was not tested against the DNA. TRBV12-2 is tagged as a pseudogene. This CDR3 region has 15 residues. The CDR3 nucleotides read TGTGCAAGTCCCCTTTACCAGGGCGGGGAAAACATTCAGTACTTC. Protein product: CASPLYQGGENIQYF.

The chain uses TRBV18 and TRBJ1-2; the match to TRBD1 covers 12 bases. Trimming at V came to 5 bases and at J to 6 bases, leaving 19 bases not matched to a gene. Looked up from germline, CDR1 is KGHSH and CDR2 is LQKENI. The CDR3 covers 19 residues. The CDR3 loop reads CASSITAGTGGRRTDGYTF. For the CDR3, the DNA is TGTGCCAGCTCAATTACCGCCGGGACAGGGGGCCGACGGACGGATGGCTACACCTTC. Variable domain in full (rest from reference TRBV18 and TRBJ1-2): NAGVMQNPRHLVRRRGQEARLRCSPMKGHSHVYWYRQLPEEGLKFMVYLQKENIIDESGMPKERFSAEFPKEGPSILRIQQVVRGDSAAYFCASSITAGTGGRRTDGYTFGSGTRLTVV.

This clone was seen a single time. J is TRBJ1-1 and V is TRBV7-8; a weak D match, TRBD1 (5 bases). CDR3 length: 13 residues. Germline V lookup: CDR1 SGHVS, CDR2 FQNEAQ. Between the trimmed V and J ends, which lost 5 bases and 5 bases, there was a span of 12 bases. The chain's CDR3 is CASSLRRGTEAFF. The CDR3 nucleotides read TGTGCCAGCAGCCTCCGCCGGGGGACTGAAGCTTTCTTT.

The CDR3 loop is CASSPAQGFGQYF. The CDR3 region has the DNA TGTGCCAGCAGTCCAGCCCAAGGATTTGGGCAGTACTTC. The chain has TRBV6-5 and TRBJ2-5; D is unresolved. Germline CDR1 reads MNHEY; CDR2 reads SVGAGI. The CDR3 totals 13 residues. Trimming removed 5 bases at V and 11 bases at J, with 18 bases between.

This clone was recorded a few times. This chain links TRBV18 with TRBJ1-2, with TRBD1 matching over 9 bases. The V and J ends lost 4 bases and 3 bases, in that order; junction bases with no gene match: 6. Germline values: CDR1 KGHSH, CDR2 LQKENI. CDR3 length equals 15 residues. The CDR3 here is CASSRGTGPYYGYTF. The CDR3 DNA follows: TGTGCCAGCTCACGAGGGACAGGGCCCTACTATGGCTACACCTTC.

The CDR3 DNA reads as TGTGCCAGCAGTTTTGTGGGCAGCTATTCAACTAATGAAAAACTGTTTTTT. Its translation: CASSFVGSYSTNEKLFF. The chain joins TRBV28 to TRBJ1-4, with unresolved D. CDR1 is MDHEN and CDR2 is SYDVKM in the germline V gene. Trimming took 3 bases from V and 0 from J, leaving 14 bases between them. The CDR3 has 17 residues.

V usage is TRBV30 and J usage is TRBJ1-1, with 12 bases that match TRBD1. CDR3 size: 17 residues. Germline-derived CDR1 and CDR2 are GTSNPN and SVGIG (reference sequence). V lost 0 bases, J lost 5 bases, and 10 bases stayed unmatched. The CDR3 DNA reads as TGTGCCTGGAGTGTCAATCGGGACAGGGGGCAGAGAACTGAAGCTTTCTTT. As protein: CAWSVNRDRGQRTEAFF.

The chain has TRBV11-3 and TRBJ2-3; TRBD2 agrees at 14 bases. The germline gives CDR1 SGHNT, CDR2 YENEEA. This CDR3 comprises 16 residues. V lost 5 bases to trimming and J lost 1 base; unmatched junction nucleotides: 2. Written as DNA, the CDR3 is TGTGCCAGCAGCCCGACTAGCGGGGGGGGCACAGATACGCAGTATTTT. Translated, it gives CASSPTSGGGTDTQYF. Full variable domain (outside the CDR3, taken from reference TRBV11-3 and TRBJ2-3): EAGVVQSPRYKIIEKKQPVAFWCNPISGHNTLYWYLQNLGQGPELLIRYENEEAVDDSQLPKDRFSAERLKGVDSTLKIQPAELGDSAVYLCASSPTSGGGTDTQYFGPGTRLTVL.

This clone came up a few times. Sequence at one end of the junction differs from germline and may be a read error. The chain uses TRBV20-1 and TRBJ1-1, with unresolved D. Germline lookup yields CDR1 DFQATT and CDR2 SNEGSKA (reference sequence). The CDR3 extends over 11 amino acids. As DNA, the CDR3 is TGCAGTGCCCCCCACTCGATGAGAAAGATCTTT. This gives the protein CSAPHSMRKIF.

This clone showed up just a few times. The V gene is TRBV7-9, the J gene TRBJ2-7; tentative D call: TRBD1 (6 bases). This CDR3 has 16 residues. Trimming took off 5 bases at V and 2 bases at J, with 19 bases between the two ends. CDR1 is SEHNR, CDR2 FQNEAQ, per germline (reference sequence). CDR3 loop: CASSLVIGTPTYEQYF. The CDR3 coding sequence is TGTGCCAGCAGCCTCGTAATCGGGACACCGACCTACGAGCAGTACTTC.

V usage is TRBV2 and J usage is TRBJ1-3; 8 bases are a match to TRBD1. The V and J ends lost 6 bases and 3 bases, in that order; junction bases with no gene match: 4. From germline, CDR1 is SNHLY and CDR2 FYNNEI. The CDR3 is 14 residues long. This chain's CDR3 is CASRGTGGGNTIYF. The CDR3, as DNA: TGTGCCAGCAGAGGGACAGGTGGTGGAAACACCATATATTTT.

The rearrangement links TRBV6-1 to TRBJ2-7; 7 bases agree with TRBD2. Germline assignment: CDR1 MNHNS and CDR2 SASEGT. There are 14 residues in the CDR3. Trimming cost V 0 bases and J 4 bases; bases outside gene matches: 3. For the CDR3, the DNA is TGTGCCAGCAGTGAAGCCTCGGGGGGTTACGAGCAGTACTTC. As protein: CASSEASGGYEQYF.

The chain joins TRBV5-1 to TRBJ1-2, with a tentative D call TRBD1 (6 bases). The V end was cut by 0 bases, the J end by 8 bases, with 14 bases between. The CDR3 extends over 14 amino acids. Germline lookup yields CDR1 SGHRS and CDR2 YFSETQ. CDR3 coding DNA: TGCGCCAGCAGCTTGGGGGACACGGCTAGGGGCTACACCTTC. Encoded protein: CASSLGDTARGYTF.

V gene TRBV9 combines with J gene TRBJ2-5; TRBD1 agrees at 9 bases. V was clipped by 4 bases and J by 2 bases; unmatched bases: 6. The germline V gene encodes CDR1 SGDLS and CDR2 YYNGEE. There are 15 residues in the CDR3. The CDR3 sequence is CASSSGTGRQETQYF. CDR3 in DNA: TGTGCCAGCAGCAGCGGGACAGGGCGACAAGAGACCCAGTACTTC. Full variable domain (rest looked up from reference TRBV9 and TRBJ2-5): DSGVTQTPKHLITATGQRVTLRCSPRSGDLSVYWYQQSLDQGLQFLIQYYNGEERAKGNILERFSAQQFPDLHSELNLSSLELGDSALYFCASSSGTGRQETQYFGPGTRLLVL.

The V gene is TRBV25-1, the J gene TRBJ1-1; TRBD1 matches at 7 bases. Germline CDR1 MGHDK, CDR2 SYGVNS. The CDR3 is 16 residues long. With 4 bases clipped from V and 2 bases from J, the junction kept 10 bases outside the gene matches. CDR3 nucleotides: TGTGCCAGCAGTGTGGATAAGGGACAGCTAAACACTGAAGCTTTCTTT. This gives the protein CASSVDKGQLNTEAFF.

The chain is built from TRBV10-3 and TRBJ2-3; 9 nucleotides line up with TRBD2. Germline V gives CDR1 ENHRY, CDR2 SYGVKD. The V gene end was trimmed by 3 bases and the J gene end by 2 bases; junction bases not matched to a gene: 6. This CDR3 contains 16 residues. CDR3 amino acids: CAISEGLAGTTDTQYF. CDR3 sequence (DNA): TGTGCCATCAGTGAAGGTCTAGCGGGGACCACAGATACGCAGTATTTT.